Below are 22 T cell receptor beta chains sequenced from a single sample in a study of cytomegalovirus exposure and HLA in healthy donors. It was with 60 Vbeta and 13 Jbeta primers that the PCR ran. Libraries were prepared by immunoSEQ multiplex PCR; TCRdb keeps only in-frame clonotypes and omits some of them. The repertoire has over 150,000 clones, 80% to 90% of them found once; the top ten carry around 6.7%. Sequenced material: PBMCs. All receptors come from a woman aged 25 to 45 in good health and CMV-seropositive.

The V and J genes are TRBV7-9 and TRBJ2-1; D not resolved. The CDR3 sequence is 13 residues long. V was clipped by 2 bases and J by 6 bases, with 8 bases between them. The germline V gene has CDR1 SEHNR and CDR2 FQNEAQ (reference sequence). This chain's CDR3 is CASSLSAVNEQFF. CDR3 in DNA: TGTGCCAGCAGCTTAAGTGCGGTCAATGAGCAGTTCTTC.

The chain couples TRBV7-9 to TRBJ2-7, with TRBD1 matching 9 bases. The germline V gene has CDR1 SEHNR and CDR2 FQNEAQ (reference sequence). V was pared by 6 bases and J by 2 bases, with 5 bases of the junction left unmatched. The CDR3 totals 14 residues. The CDR3 nucleotides are TGTGCCAGCAGATTTGACAGGGGGGCCTACGAGCAGTACTTC. It specifies CASRFDRGAYEQYF.

This clone showed up just a few times. J is TRBJ2-4 and V is TRBV9; a weak D match, TRBD1 (5 bases). Trimming stripped 0 bases from V and 3 bases from J, with 22 bases between. The CDR3 length is 19 residues. Germline V lookup: CDR1 SGDLS, CDR2 YYNGEE. CDR3 loop: CASSVGAGWQASIKNIQYF. In nucleotides, the CDR3 is TGTGCCAGCAGCGTAGGTGCAGGGTGGCAGGCGAGTATCAAAAACATTCAGTACTTC.

V usage is TRBV18 and J usage is TRBJ1-6; D not resolved. Germline V gives CDR1 KGHSH, CDR2 LQKENI. The CDR3 is 14 residues long. Trimming stripped 3 bases from V and 8 bases from J, with 11 bases between. The CDR3 reads CASSPGGKDSPLHF. The CDR3 bases are TGTGCCAGCTCACCTGGAGGGAAGGATTCACCCCTCCACTTT.

The CDR3 spells CASSLISRGAYEQYF. The CDR3 nucleotides are TGTGCCAGCAGCTTAATTTCGCGGGGGGCCTACGAGCAGTACTTC. The chain carries TRBV7-3 and TRBJ2-7; 8 positions agree with TRBD2. Germline V gene data show CDR1 as SGHTA and CDR2 as FQGTGA. The CDR3 contains 15 residues. V was pared by 1 base and J by 2 bases, with 4 bases of the junction left unmatched.

The chain couples TRBV4-1 to TRBJ2-7; 8 nucleotides match TRBD1. The V segment lost 8 bases and the J segment 7 bases; nucleotides outside the gene matches: 7. This CDR3 region has 12 residues. CDR1 and CDR2 (germline): MGHRA, YSYEKL. The CDR3 here is CASGQGAGEQYF. Written as DNA, the CDR3 is TGCGCCAGCGGGCAGGGGGCGGGAGAGCAGTACTTC.

The V gene is TRBV5-1, the J gene TRBJ1-4, with TRBD1 as a possible D gene (5 bases). The CDR3 has 14 amino acids. Germline CDR1 SGHRS, CDR2 YFSETQ. Trimming took off 0 bases at V and 13 bases at J, with 16 bases between the two ends. CDR3 loop: CASSLEGRQGGLFF. CDR3 nucleotides: TGCGCCAGCAGCTTGGAAGGTCGCCAGGGTGGACTGTTTTTT.

This clone was counted between two and nine times. The gene calls are TRBV13 and TRBJ2-4; D is perhaps TRBD1 (5 bases). Per the germline V gene, CDR1 is PRHDT and CDR2 is FYEKMQ (reference sequence). CDR3 length: 14 residues. V lost 4 bases, J lost 5 bases, and 12 bases lay in between. The CDR3 sequence is CASSSRVAQNIQYF. The CDR3, as DNA: TGTGCCAGCAGCTCCAGGGTGGCTCAAAACATTCAGTACTTC.

V usage is TRBV29-1 and J usage is TRBJ1-1; no firm D call. V lost 2 bases and J lost 2, with 9 bases in between. The CDR3 length is 13 residues. The germline CDR1 and CDR2 sequences are SQVTM and ANQGSEA. The DNA of the CDR3 is TGCAGCGTTGAACAGAACATAAACACTGAAGCTTTCTTT. Its translation is CSVEQNINTEAFF.

The chain is built from TRBV27 and TRBJ2-5, with D perhaps matching TRBD1 (5 bases). The J call may be incorrect, as the DNA end agrees better with TRBJ2-7. Germline V CDR1 and CDR2: MNHEY, SMNVEV (reference sequence). The CDR3 loop spans 14 amino acids. The CDR3 region is CASSLWGTSYEQYF. The CDR3 DNA is TGTGCCAGCAGTTTGTGGGGCACGTCCTACGAGCAGTACTTC.

This clone was seen once. The chain recombines TRBV2 with TRBJ2-1, with 9 positions matching TRBD1. Germline V CDR1 and CDR2: SNHLY, FYNNEI. Germline trimming cut 10 bases from V and 8 bases from J; bases unmatched to any gene: 15. The CDR3 is made up of 15 amino acids. In nucleotides, the CDR3 is TGTGCCACCCAGGACAGGGGAGGAAATTCGGATGAGCAGTTCTTC. This gives the protein CATQDRGGNSDEQFF.

Note on this clone: A junction end diverges from the germline sequence, so it may reflect a read error. The rearrangement links TRBV29-1 to TRBJ1-2; maybe TRBD1 (5 bases). From germline, CDR1 is SQVTM and CDR2 ANQGSEA. CDR3 length equals 12 residues. The CDR3 sequence is CSSRGWDYGYIF. CDR3 sequence (DNA): TGCAGCTCACGAGGGTGGGACTATGGCTACATCTTC.

This chain uses TRBV7-8 with TRBJ2-1; 11 nucleotides agree with TRBD2. CDR1 and CDR2 (germline): SGHVS, FQNEAQ. The CDR3 contains 17 residues. V trimming: 1 base; J trimming: 3 bases; junction bases outside the gene matches: 5. CDR3 sequence: CASSLGGGTSGYNEQFF. The CDR3 nucleotides are TGTGCCAGCAGCTTAGGCGGGGGGACTAGCGGCTACAATGAGCAGTTCTTC.

The chain recombines TRBV6-5 with TRBJ2-3; maybe TRBD2 (7 bases). The CDR3 loop spans 16 amino acids. V was trimmed by 4 bases and J by 4 bases, leaving 18 bases between them. Germline V gives CDR1 MNHEY, CDR2 SVGAGI. DNA for the CDR3: TGTGCCAGCAGTTCATCCCCCGGGGGGCGAGCAGATACGCAGTATTTT. This codes for CASSSSPGGRADTQYF.

V and J are TRBV6-1 and TRBJ2-7, with TRBD1 matching over 8 bases. This CDR3 is built from 15 residues. The V and J ends lost 8 bases and 3 bases, in that order; junction bases with no gene match: 12. CDR1 is MNHNS, CDR2 SASEGT, per germline. CDR3 residues: CASLRRQGSGYEQYF. The CDR3 DNA reads as TGTGCCAGCCTCCGGAGACAGGGGTCTGGCTACGAGCAGTACTTC.

The chain uses TRBV5-4 and TRBJ2-5, with D perhaps matching TRBD1 (5 bases). This CDR3 has 13 amino acids. From germline, CDR1 is SGHNT and CDR2 YYREEE (reference sequence). V was pared by 3 bases and J by 5 bases, with 11 bases between. The CDR3 DNA reads TGTGCCAGCAGCTCCGACAGTTGGGAGACCCAGTACTTC. Amino acids: CASSSDSWETQYF.

This chain links TRBV7-8 with TRBJ2-3, with D possibly TRBD2 on 5 matching bases. This CDR3 is built from 14 residues. Between the trimmed V and J ends, which lost 2 bases and 2 bases, there was a span of 8 bases. Per the germline V gene, CDR1 is SGHVS and CDR2 is FQNEAQ. CDR3 nucleotide sequence: TGTGCCAGCAGCTTAAGCGGCTTCACAGATACGCAGTATTTT. Amino acids: CASSLSGFTDTQYF.

V is TRBV7-2 and J is TRBJ1-2; D is ambiguous. Germline lookup yields CDR1 SGHTA and CDR2 FQGNSA. This CDR3 is 13 amino acids long. The germline V and J ends were trimmed by 2 bases and 6 bases, with 10 bases remaining between them. Written as DNA, the CDR3 is TGTGCCAGCAGCTTATTGACCGAGGATGGCTACACCTTC. It codes for CASSLLTEDGYTF.

This clone came up a few times. The chain is built from TRBV5-1 and TRBJ2-2; the match to TRBD2 covers 10 bases. V shed 3 bases and J 4 bases; nucleotides not matched to a gene: 3. The CDR3 sequence is 15 residues long. Germline V lookup: CDR1 SGHRS, CDR2 YFSETQ. Here the CDR3 reads CASSSSGGFTGELFF. The CDR3 bases are TGCGCCAGCAGCTCTAGCGGGGGCTTCACCGGGGAGCTGTTTTTT. Full variable domain (rest looked up from reference TRBV5-1 and TRBJ2-2): KAGVTQTPRYLIKTRGQQVTLSCSPISGHRSVSWYQQTPGQGLQFLFEYFSETQRNKGNFPGRFSGRQFSNSRSEMNVSTLELGDSALYLCASSSSGGFTGELFFGEGSRLTVL.

DNA for the CDR3: TGTGCCTGGAGTGTAAACAGCATCAACACTGAAGCTTTCTTT. Protein: CAWSVNSINTEAFF. The chain uses TRBV30 and TRBJ1-1, with D unclear. Trimming took 0 bases from V and 2 from J, leaving 10 bases between them. Germline CDR1 GTSNPN, CDR2 SVGIG (reference sequence). The CDR3 has 14 residues.

The gene calls are TRBV7-9 and TRBJ2-3; 8 nucleotides match TRBD1. CDR3 length equals 14 residues. CDR1 SEHNR and CDR2 FQNEAQ come from the germline V gene (reference sequence). Trimming removed 8 bases from V and 2 bases from J; junction bases left unmatched: 6. This chain's CDR3 is CASGWTGNTDTQYF. For the CDR3, the DNA is TGTGCCAGCGGATGGACAGGGAACACAGATACGCAGTATTTT.

The chain links TRBV5-1 to TRBJ1-3; TRBD1 might be the D (5 bases). The CDR3 runs to 15 residues. CDR1 and CDR2 from the germline V gene are SGHRS and YFSETQ. V was cut by 4 bases and J by 4 bases, with 15 bases left in between. The CDR3 loop is CASSLGGTQGNTIYF. The CDR3 DNA is TGCGCCAGCAGCCTGGGGGGGACTCAAGGAAACACCATATATTTT.